Sequencing of this TCR beta chain was carried out in a study of blood T cells in healthy people across ages. The CDR3 covers 13 residues. Germline V gives CDR1 SGDLS, CDR2 YYNGEE. The junction had 7 bases not matched to a gene; V was cut back by 3 bases and J by 8 bases. The study, taken as a whole, reports: As naive T cell percentage varied, TCR beta diversity correlated strongly with it. While age rose, TCR beta diversity per million T cells dropped in a roughly linear way.

A remark on this clonotype: No antigen is known for it.

A J-beta primer mix and a sample-barcoded 5' primer were used in a second PCR of about 7 to 12 cycles. Via MiXCR, TCRdb re-called the 5' RACE reads, giving one row per CDR3 protein. The sample records more than 500,000 distinct CDR3 sequences, about 26% being singletons. V and J are TRBV9 and TRBJ1-2; 7 nucleotides align to TRBD1. This TCR came from a woman aged 65 to 85 in good health. Sequencing input: blood. CDR3 amino acids: CASSASGGWGYTF. The CDR3 bases are TGTGCCAGCAGCGCTTCAGGGGGTTGGGGCTACACCTTC.